A selection of T cell receptor beta chains follows, all from one sample in a study of OX40 agonist ivuxolimab in advanced cancers. Produced via immunoSEQ multiplex PCR; TCRdb's table is partial and in-frame only. The sample has roughly 80,000 clones, approximately 91% seen once. The sample in question was CD4+ or CD8+ T cells sorted from blood, obtained in a trial of the OX40 agonist ivuxolimab. Source of these receptors: an adult with an advanced solid tumor such as melanoma, head and neck, liver or kidney cancer. Each CDR3 is given with its conserved first and last residue. D genes are given only for firm matches. Not every row has a clone size; where given, it reads once, few, many or a size class.

abundance: .; j_gene: TRBJ2-7; d_gene: .; v_gene: TRBV10-3; CDR3nt: TGTGCCATCAGTGAGAACGTCAGCGTCAGGGTTGGGGGCGAGCAGTACTTC; CDR3aa: CAISENVSVRVGGEQYF
abundance: .; j_gene: TRBJ2-7; d_gene: TRBD2; v_gene: TRBV5-1; CDR3nt: TGCGCCAGCAGCCCAATTTTACCGGGACTAGCGGGAGATGGCGAGCAGTACTTC; CDR3aa: CASSPILPGLAGDGEQYF
abundance: .; j_gene: TRBJ1-3; d_gene: .; v_gene: TRBV7-6; CDR3nt: TGTGCCAGCAGCTTAGTTGGGACCCAAAACACCATATATTTT; CDR3aa: CASSLVGTQNTIYF
abundance: .; j_gene: TRBJ2-2; d_gene: .; v_gene: TRBV7-2; CDR3nt: TGTGCCAGCAGCTCAAAAATTCAGGGGACCGGGGAGCTGTTTTTT; CDR3aa: CASSSKIQGTGELFF
abundance: .; j_gene: TRBJ1-6; d_gene: .; v_gene: TRBV5-6; CDR3nt: TGTGCCAGCAGCTTGAGGCAGAGTAATTCACCCCTCCACTTT; CDR3aa: CASSLRQSNSPLHF
abundance: .; j_gene: TRBJ2-5; d_gene: .; v_gene: TRBV27; CDR3nt: TGTGCCAGCGGGAGACCGTCGGAGACCCAGTACTTC; CDR3aa: CASGRPSETQYF
abundance: .; j_gene: TRBJ1-2; d_gene: .; v_gene: TRBV7-2; CDR3nt: TGTGCCAGCAGCTTAAAGGGAACCTATGGCTACACCTTC; CDR3aa: CASSLKGTYGYTF
abundance: .; j_gene: TRBJ2-5; d_gene: TRBD2; v_gene: TRBV6-1; CDR3nt: TGTGCCAGCAGTGCCGTACTAGCGGGAGGTAGAGAGACCCAGTACTTC; CDR3aa: CASSAVLAGGRETQYF
abundance: .; j_gene: TRBJ2-2; d_gene: .; v_gene: TRBV19; CDR3nt: TGTGCCACCTTAGACAGATCGAACACCGGGGAGCTGTTTTTT; CDR3aa: CATLDRSNTGELFF
abundance: .; j_gene: TRBJ2-7; d_gene: TRBD1; v_gene: TRBV5-1; CDR3nt: TGCGCCAGCAGCTTTACCGGGACAGTGCTTTACGAGCAGTACTTC; CDR3aa: CASSFTGTVLYEQYF
abundance: .; j_gene: TRBJ1-1; d_gene: .; v_gene: TRBV18; CDR3nt: TGTGCCAGCTCACCAAATACCCGATCCACTGAAGCTTTCTTT; CDR3aa: CASSPNTRSTEAFF
abundance: .; j_gene: TRBJ2-1; d_gene: .; v_gene: TRBV16; CDR3nt: TGTGCCAGCAGCCAATCATGGGATGAGCAGTTCTTC; CDR3aa: CASSQSWDEQFF
abundance: .; j_gene: TRBJ2-7; d_gene: .; v_gene: TRBV6-4; CDR3nt: TGTGCCAGCATCCCACACCACGAGCAGTACTTC; CDR3aa: CASIPHHEQYF
abundance: .; j_gene: TRBJ2-3; d_gene: .; v_gene: TRBV7-9; CDR3nt: TGTGCCAGCAGCGACAGGGATACGCAGTATTTT; CDR3aa: CASSDRDTQYF
abundance: .; j_gene: TRBJ1-2; d_gene: TRBD1; v_gene: TRBV18; CDR3nt: TGTGCCAGCTCACCAGTGACAGGGACGGGAAGAGATGGCTACACCTTC; CDR3aa: CASSPVTGTGRDGYTF
abundance: .; j_gene: TRBJ2-5; d_gene: .; v_gene: TRBV7-9; CDR3nt: TGTGCCAGCAGCTTACAGCTTGTCTCAGGGGCGATTAAAGAGACCCAGTACTTC; CDR3aa: CASSLQLVSGAIKETQYF
abundance: .; j_gene: TRBJ2-7; d_gene: .; v_gene: TRBV28; CDR3nt: TGTGCCAGCACCCTCAGGGGTCCCAAGGACCCCCTAAGCGGTTACGAGCAGTACTTC; CDR3aa: CASTLRGPKDPLSGYEQYF
abundance: .; j_gene: TRBJ2-2; d_gene: .; v_gene: TRBV5-1; CDR3nt: TGCGCCAGCAGCCCGGGGTCCGGGGAGCTGTTTTTT; CDR3aa: CASSPGSGELFF
abundance: .; j_gene: TRBJ2-5; d_gene: .; v_gene: TRBV30; CDR3nt: TGTGCCTGGAGTCTGAGGGCTCCCCTAAGGGAGACCCAGTACTTC; CDR3aa: CAWSLRAPLRETQYF
abundance: .; j_gene: TRBJ1-1; d_gene: .; v_gene: TRBV6-6; CDR3nt: TGTGCCAGCAGTTACTTCAGCACTGAAGCTTTCTTT; CDR3aa: CASSYFSTEAFF
abundance: .; j_gene: TRBJ2-5; d_gene: TRBD2; v_gene: TRBV6-1; CDR3nt: TGTGCCAGCACCCCGGGACTAGCGGGAGAGACCCAGTACTTC; CDR3aa: CASTPGLAGETQYF
abundance: .; j_gene: TRBJ2-3; d_gene: .; v_gene: TRBV18; CDR3nt: TGTGCCAGCTCACCGGTGGATACCACAGATACGCAGTATTTT; CDR3aa: CASSPVDTTDTQYF
abundance: .; j_gene: TRBJ2-7; d_gene: .; v_gene: TRBV28; CDR3nt: TGTGCCAGCAGTTTTCAGAGACCTAGCTCCTACGAGCAGTACTTC; CDR3aa: CASSFQRPSSYEQYF
abundance: .; j_gene: TRBJ1-6; d_gene: .; v_gene: TRBV28; CDR3nt: TGTGCCAGCAGTTTGCCAAGGGCCGATAGACCCCTCCACTTT; CDR3aa: CASSLPRADRPLHF
abundance: .; j_gene: TRBJ1-4; d_gene: TRBD1; v_gene: TRBV7-9; CDR3nt: TGTGCCAGCAGCTTGAATTCAGGGGGAACTGAAAAACTGTTTTTT; CDR3aa: CASSLNSGGTEKLFF
abundance: .; j_gene: TRBJ2-7; d_gene: TRBD1; v_gene: TRBV19; CDR3nt: TGTGCCAGTAGCCGCTCGGGACAGACCTACGAGCAGTACTTC; CDR3aa: CASSRSGQTYEQYF
abundance: .; j_gene: TRBJ2-6; d_gene: TRBD2; v_gene: TRBV11-3; CDR3nt: TGTGCCAGCAGCCCCCGACTAGCGGGGAGCTCTGGGGCCAACGTCCTGACTTTC; CDR3aa: CASSPRLAGSSGANVLTF
abundance: .; j_gene: TRBJ1-5; d_gene: .; v_gene: TRBV27; CDR3nt: TGTGCCAGCAGTTTAACAGGAGATCAGCCCCAGCATTTT; CDR3aa: CASSLTGDQPQHF
abundance: once; j_gene: TRBJ2-2; d_gene: .; v_gene: TRBV5-1; CDR3nt: TGCGCCAGCAGCTCGAAATCACAGGGTTCCGGGGAGCTGTTTTTT; CDR3aa: CASSSKSQGSGELFF
abundance: once; j_gene: TRBJ2-5; d_gene: .; v_gene: TRBV28; CDR3nt: TGTGCCAGCAGTTTTAGTGACAGCCAAGAGACCCAGTACTTC; CDR3aa: CASSFSDSQETQYF
abundance: .; j_gene: TRBJ2-6; d_gene: .; v_gene: TRBV30; CDR3nt: .; CDR3aa: CAWRFGSGFSGANVLTF
abundance: .; j_gene: TRBJ1-1; d_gene: TRBD1; v_gene: TRBV7-9; CDR3nt: TGTGCCAGCAGCCCTAGCCCCGGACAGGGGGTCACTGAAGCTTTCTTT; CDR3aa: CASSPSPGQGVTEAFF
abundance: .; j_gene: TRBJ2-5; d_gene: .; v_gene: TRBV4-2; CDR3nt: TGTGCCAGCAGCCAAGATAGTCGCGCGACTAGACCGGAGACCCAGTACTTC; CDR3aa: CASSQDSRATRPETQYF
abundance: .; j_gene: TRBJ1-6; d_gene: .; v_gene: TRBV15; CDR3nt: TGTGCCACCAGCAGGGGGGCGGGTTCACCCCTCCACTTT; CDR3aa: CATSRGAGSPLHF
abundance: .; j_gene: TRBJ2-5; d_gene: .; v_gene: TRBV4-3; CDR3nt: TGCGCCAGCAGCCAAGAAACTGGTGAGACCCAGTACTTC; CDR3aa: CASSQETGETQYF
abundance: few; j_gene: TRBJ1-2; d_gene: TRBD1; v_gene: TRBV28; CDR3nt: TGTGCCAGCAGTACACAGGGGGCGGGCGGCTACACCTTC; CDR3aa: CASSTQGAGGYTF
abundance: .; j_gene: TRBJ2-1; d_gene: .; v_gene: TRBV28; CDR3nt: TGTGCCAGCAGTGCCCCCTTTTATGAGCAGTTCTTC; CDR3aa: CASSAPFYEQFF
abundance: .; j_gene: TRBJ2-1; d_gene: .; v_gene: TRBV7-8; CDR3nt: TGTGCCAGCAGCTTAGGGTACCGAAGCTCCTACAATGAGCAGTTCTTC; CDR3aa: CASSLGYRSSYNEQFF
abundance: .; j_gene: TRBJ1-1; d_gene: .; v_gene: TRBV9; CDR3nt: TGTGCCAGCAGCCCCCAGGGGACTGAAGCTTTCTTT; CDR3aa: CASSPQGTEAFF
abundance: few; j_gene: TRBJ2-2; d_gene: .; v_gene: TRBV7-2; CDR3nt: TGTGCCAGCAGCTTAGCAGCTTCGAACACCGGGGAGCTGTTTTTT; CDR3aa: CASSLAASNTGELFF
abundance: .; j_gene: TRBJ1-5; d_gene: TRBD1; v_gene: TRBV11-2; CDR3nt: TGTGCCAGCAGCCGACAGGGGGTTAATCAGCCCCAGCATTTT; CDR3aa: CASSRQGVNQPQHF
abundance: .; j_gene: TRBJ2-7; d_gene: .; v_gene: TRBV7-2; CDR3nt: TGTGCCAGCAGCTTAGGGGCTCGAACTTACGAGCAGTACTTC; CDR3aa: CASSLGARTYEQYF
abundance: .; j_gene: TRBJ2-6; d_gene: TRBD1; v_gene: TRBV7-2; CDR3nt: TGTGCCAGCAGCTGGCAGGGGGCGAGCTCTGGGGCCAACGTCCTGACTTTC; CDR3aa: CASSWQGASSGANVLTF
abundance: .; j_gene: TRBJ2-5; d_gene: .; v_gene: TRBV9; CDR3nt: TGTGCCAGCAGCGTTCAGCCCAACGGGGAGACCCAGTACTTC; CDR3aa: CASSVQPNGETQYF
abundance: few; j_gene: TRBJ2-5; d_gene: TRBD2; v_gene: TRBV25-1; CDR3nt: TGTGCCAGCAGTGAGACAGGACTAGCGGGGATCCAAGAGACCCAGTACTTC; CDR3aa: CASSETGLAGIQETQYF
abundance: .; j_gene: TRBJ1-1; d_gene: .; v_gene: TRBV11-3; CDR3nt: TGTGCCAGCAGAAAACAGGAAAGGGCTTTCTTT; CDR3aa: CASRKQERAFF
abundance: .; j_gene: TRBJ2-7; d_gene: TRBD1; v_gene: TRBV6-5; CDR3nt: TGTGCCAGCAGTTACTTGGGACAGGGGGTGTTCGAGCAGTACTTC; CDR3aa: CASSYLGQGVFEQYF
abundance: .; j_gene: TRBJ2-3; d_gene: TRBD1; v_gene: TRBV7-6; CDR3nt: TGTGCCAGCAGCACTCCGGGACAGAACACAGATACGCAGTATTTT; CDR3aa: CASSTPGQNTDTQYF
abundance: .; j_gene: TRBJ2-2; d_gene: TRBD2; v_gene: TRBV29-1; CDR3nt: TGCAGCGTTGGAAGCGGGAGGGCTTTGGACACCGGGGAGCTGTTTTTT; CDR3aa: CSVGSGRALDTGELFF
abundance: .; j_gene: TRBJ2-1; d_gene: TRBD2; v_gene: TRBV10-3; CDR3nt: TGTGCCATCAGCGCCACTAGCGGGGGGTACAATGAGCAGTTCTTC; CDR3aa: CAISATSGGYNEQFF
abundance: .; j_gene: TRBJ1-1; d_gene: TRBD1; v_gene: TRBV18; CDR3nt: TGTGCCAGCTCACCAACTCTTCAGGGACAGATCACTGAAGCTTTCTTT; CDR3aa: CASSPTLQGQITEAFF
abundance: few; j_gene: TRBJ1-2; d_gene: .; v_gene: TRBV6-1; CDR3nt: TGTGCCAGCAGTGAGCGGGGTAACTATGGCTACACCTTC; CDR3aa: CASSERGNYGYTF
abundance: .; j_gene: TRBJ1-2; d_gene: .; v_gene: TRBV2; CDR3nt: TGTGCCAGCAGTGAAGCGCACTCAGATGGCTACACCTTC; CDR3aa: CASSEAHSDGYTF